These T cell receptor beta chains were read from a single sample in a study of T cells after posttransplantation cyclophosphamide. Assay: immunoSEQ multiplex PCR; the TCRdb copy retains only in-frame clones and omits some. This repertoire holds about 36,000 clones, and none appear only once. The specimen was PBMCs. The receptors come from a girl aged 10-17 years in good health, CMV-negative, and a related stem cell transplant donor. Both conserved end residues are part of each CDR3.

TRBV5-1	TRBJ1-1	CASGQGGTEAFF
TRBV4-2	TRBJ1-2	CASSQDRDSMGGYTF
TRBV4-2	TRBJ2-3	CASSPGLPYTDTQYF
TRBV23-1	TRBJ2-7	CASKPTGYETYEQYF
TRBV27	TRBJ1-5	CASRSDSFNQPQHF
TRBV6-5	TRBJ2-7	CASARGTGYYEQYF
TRBV21-1	TRBJ1-5	CASSIVTISNQPQHF
TRBV4-1	TRBJ2-1	CASSPRVGYNEQFF
TRBV29-1	TRBJ2-1	CSVRTTYNEQFF
TRBV10-1	TRBJ2-5	CASSEGGPGLQETQYF
TRBV5-6	TRBJ2-7	CASRPLEGPIYEQYF
TRBV7-8	TRBJ2-6	CASSLLMTTGANVLTF
TRBV9	TRBJ1-2	CASSVDPKQYKLFNYGYTF
TRBV15	TRBJ2-6	CATSSDRSSGANVLTF
TRBV7-9	TRBJ2-7	CASSYRQSRSYEQYF
TRBV18	TRBJ2-7	CASSPTEYEQYF
TRBV30	TRBJ2-5	CAWSAGERETQYF
TRBV19	TRBJ2-1	CASSIVLAGGNEQFF
TRBV7-6	TRBJ2-5	CASSKLTGFGRKETQYF
TRBV6-5	TRBJ1-2	CASSPSTGIYYGYTF
TRBV2	TRBJ2-7	CASSERARGRREQYF
TRBV18	TRBJ2-3	CASSTLGTGTDTQYF
TRBV5-3	TRBJ2-7	CARSLIGTRTGEQYF
TRBV30	TRBJ2-3	CAWSTGVPTDTQYF
TRBV18	TRBJ1-2	CASSPDTNYGYTF
TRBV28	TRBJ1-1	CASSLYIGSTGGRDTEAFF
TRBV11-1	TRBJ2-3	CASSLRWQGTDTQYF
TRBV18	TRBJ1-4	CASSLTGTGGPNEKLFF
TRBV7-9	TRBJ1-1	CASSIGTGLPEAFF